These 12 T cell receptor beta chains originate from one sample sequenced in a study of OX40 agonist ivuxolimab in advanced cancers. TCRdb keeps only in-frame clones here, not all; method: immunoSEQ multiplex PCR. Here the sample spans fewer than 130,000 clones, roughly nine tenths being singletons. The sequencing here drew on CD4+ or CD8+ T cells sorted from blood, taken in a trial of the OX40 agonist ivuxolimab. The receptors come from an adult with an advanced solid tumor such as melanoma, head and neck, liver or kidney cancer.

A single count supports this clone. The V call is TRBV28, the J call TRBJ2-7; 11 nucleotides line up with TRBD2. V lost 8 bases and J lost 6; bases outside the gene matches: 9. The germline V gene has CDR1 MDHEN and CDR2 SYDVKM. The CDR3 loop spans 14 amino acids. The CDR3, as DNA: TGTGCCAGCGATATGGTAGCGGGAGGGGGCGAGCAGTACTTC. Residues: CASDMVAGGGEQYF.

As concerns this clone: Different DNA sequences within this sample yield the same CDR3. The genes are TRBV7-3 and TRBJ2-1, with D possibly being TRBD2 (6 bases). From germline, CDR1 is SGHTA and CDR2 FQGTGA. The CDR3 loop spans 15 amino acids. V dropped 2 bases and J dropped 0 bases, with 8 bases sitting between them. The CDR3 here is CASSLAGSSYNEQFF. In DNA form, the CDR3 reads TGTGCCAGCAGCTTAGCGGGGTCCTCCTACAATGAGCAGTTCTTC.

This clone showed up just once. This chain joins TRBV7-3 and TRBJ2-6, with D maybe TRBD1 (6 bases). Per germline, CDR1 SGHTA and CDR2 FQGTGA. Trimming removed 4 bases from V and 2 bases from J, with 21 bases in between. CDR3 length: 19 residues. In DNA form, the CDR3 reads TGTGCCAGCAGCTCGCCTGGGCAGGGGACGACTACTGGGGCCAACGTCCTGACTTTC. It translates to CASSSPGQGTTTGANVLTF.

The chain joins TRBV4-1 to TRBJ2-4; TRBD1 might be the D (6 bases). Per germline, CDR1 MGHRA and CDR2 YSYEKL. The CDR3 sequence is 14 residues long. V was pared by 0 bases and J by 6 bases, with 9 bases between. CDR3 sequence reads: CASSQDTGRNIQYF. CDR3 nucleotides: TGCGCCAGCAGCCAAGATACAGGGAGAAACATTCAGTACTTC.

This rearrangement joins TRBV25-1 to TRBJ2-2, with 7 bases fitting TRBD2. This CDR3 comprises 14 residues. Germline CDR1 and CDR2: MGHDK and SYGVNS. V shed 7 bases and J 1 base; nucleotides not matched to a gene: 3. The CDR3 spells CASMGGRNTGELFF. The CDR3 DNA reads as TGTGCCAGCATGGGAGGGAGGAACACCGGGGAGCTGTTTTTT.

This clone was recorded only once. The V and J genes are TRBV29-1 and TRBJ1-2; TRBD1 might be the D (5 bases). The germline V gene encodes CDR1 SQVTM and CDR2 ANQGSEA. The V end was cut by 4 bases, the J end by 2 bases, with 11 bases between. The CDR3 is 13 amino acids. CDR3: CSVAKGSNYGYTF. In DNA, the CDR3 is TGCAGCGTTGCTAAGGGGTCCAACTATGGCTACACCTTC. The entire variable domain, with the rest obtained from reference TRBV29-1 and TRBJ1-2, is as follows: SAVISQKPSRDICQRGTSLTIQCQVDSQVTMMFWYRQQPGQSLTLIATANQGSEATYESGFVIDKFPISRPNLTFSTLTVSNMSPEDSSIYLCSVAKGSNYGYTFGSGTRLTVV.

The chain links TRBV7-2 to TRBJ2-1; TRBD2 aligns across 15 bases. Germline trimming cut 1 base from V and 15 bases from J; bases unmatched to any gene: 10. CDR1 and CDR2 (germline): SGHTA, FQGNSA. The CDR3 totals 16 residues. CDR3 sequence (DNA): TGTGCCAGCAGCTTAGAAGGGACTAGCGGGAGGCAGGATGGGTTCTTC. This translates into CASSLEGTSGRQDGFF.

This rearrangement joins TRBV28 to TRBJ1-1; unclear D gene. The germline V and J ends were trimmed by 1 base and 5 bases, with 11 bases remaining between them. This CDR3 has 14 amino acids. In germline, CDR1 is MDHEN, CDR2 SYDVKM. CDR3 DNA sequence: TGTGCCAGCAGTTTATATGGAAGTCATACTGAAGCTTTCTTT. This codes for CASSLYGSHTEAFF.

V usage is TRBV27 and J usage is TRBJ2-2, with 12 bases that match TRBD2. The V and J ends lost 5 bases and 2 bases, in that order; junction bases with no gene match: 3. CDR3 length equals 16 residues. Germline V CDR1 and CDR2: MNHEY, SMNVEV (reference sequence). For the CDR3, the DNA is TGTGCCAGCAGTCGACTAGCGGGGGATAACACCGGGGAGCTGTTTTTT. Residues: CASSRLAGDNTGELFF.

The chain links TRBV2 to TRBJ1-5, with TRBD1 identical over 8 bases. CDR1 and CDR2 (germline): SNHLY, FYNNEI. This CDR3 is built from 18 residues. Trimming at V came to 5 bases and at J to 0 bases, leaving 12 bases not matched to a gene. The CDR3 region is CASSSQDRDFFSNQPQHF. In nucleotides, the CDR3 is TGTGCCAGCAGTTCCCAGGACAGGGATTTTTTTAGCAATCAGCCCCAGCATTTT.

Only one count was recorded for this clone. The rearrangement uses TRBV4-2 and TRBJ2-3; 7 nucleotides line up with TRBD1. CDR1 LGHNA and CDR2 YNFKEQ come from the germline V gene. V was clipped by 4 bases and J by 4 bases; unmatched bases: 2. This CDR3 spans 13 amino acids. CDR3 in amino acids: CASSPTGADTQYF. CDR3 in DNA: TGTGCCAGCAGCCCTACAGGGGCAGATACGCAGTATTTT.

The chain is built from TRBV30 and TRBJ2-7; D remains unclear. Per germline, CDR1 GTSNPN and CDR2 SVGIG (reference sequence). Trimming removed 2 bases from V and 7 bases from J, with 9 bases in between. CDR3 size: 11 residues. This CDR3 reads CAWSNVAEQYF. DNA of the CDR3: TGTGCCTGGAGTAATGTTGCGGAGCAGTACTTC.